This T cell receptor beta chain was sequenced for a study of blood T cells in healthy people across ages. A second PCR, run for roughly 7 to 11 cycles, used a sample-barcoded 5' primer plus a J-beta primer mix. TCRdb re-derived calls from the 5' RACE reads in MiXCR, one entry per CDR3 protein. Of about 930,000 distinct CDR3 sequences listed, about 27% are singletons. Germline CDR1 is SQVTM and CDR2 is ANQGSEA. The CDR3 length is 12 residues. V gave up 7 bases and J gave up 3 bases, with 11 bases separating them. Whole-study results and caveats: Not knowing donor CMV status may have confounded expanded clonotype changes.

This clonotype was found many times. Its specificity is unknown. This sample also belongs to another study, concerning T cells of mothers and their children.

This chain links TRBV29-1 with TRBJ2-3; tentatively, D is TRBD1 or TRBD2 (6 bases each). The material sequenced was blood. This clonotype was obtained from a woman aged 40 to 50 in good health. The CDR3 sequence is CSGGAITDTQYF. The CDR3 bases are TGCAGCGGGGGGGCGATTACAGATACGCAGTATTTT.